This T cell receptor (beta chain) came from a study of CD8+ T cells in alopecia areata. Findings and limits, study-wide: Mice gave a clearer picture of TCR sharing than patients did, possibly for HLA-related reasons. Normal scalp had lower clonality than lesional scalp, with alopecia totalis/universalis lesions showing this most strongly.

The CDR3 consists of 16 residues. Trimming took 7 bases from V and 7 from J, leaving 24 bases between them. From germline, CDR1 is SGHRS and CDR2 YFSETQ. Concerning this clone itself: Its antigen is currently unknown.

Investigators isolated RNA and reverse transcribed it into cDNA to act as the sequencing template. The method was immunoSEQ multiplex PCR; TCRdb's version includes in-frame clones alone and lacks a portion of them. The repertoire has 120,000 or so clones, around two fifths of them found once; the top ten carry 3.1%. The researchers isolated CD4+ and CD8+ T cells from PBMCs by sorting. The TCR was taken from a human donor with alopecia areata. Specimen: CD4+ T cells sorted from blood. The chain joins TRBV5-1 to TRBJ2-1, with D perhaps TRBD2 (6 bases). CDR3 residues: CASAAPGLSLRNEQFF. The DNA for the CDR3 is TGCGCCAGCGCGGCGCCGGGACTGAGCCTTCGGAATGAGCAGTTCTTC.